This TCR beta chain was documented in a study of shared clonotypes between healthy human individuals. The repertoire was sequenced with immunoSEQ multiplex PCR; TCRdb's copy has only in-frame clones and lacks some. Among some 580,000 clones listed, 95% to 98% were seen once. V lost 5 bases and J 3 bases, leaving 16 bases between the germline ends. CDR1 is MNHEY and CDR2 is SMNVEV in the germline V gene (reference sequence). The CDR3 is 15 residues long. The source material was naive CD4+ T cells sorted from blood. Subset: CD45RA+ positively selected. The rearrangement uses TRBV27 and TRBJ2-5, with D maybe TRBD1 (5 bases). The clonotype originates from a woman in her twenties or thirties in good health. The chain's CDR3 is CASSLNSYRKETQYF. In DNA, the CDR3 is TGTGCCAGCAGTCTTAATTCGTACAGGAAAGAGACCCAGTACTTC.